This TCR beta chain was identified during a study of T cell changes during pregnancy in multiple sclerosis. Some clones are missing from TCRdb's copy, which holds only in-frame ones; the method was immunoSEQ multiplex PCR. Among around 42,000 clones, about 90% were seen once, and the ten largest hold around 5%. Germline V gives CDR1 SGDLS, CDR2 YYNGEE. The CDR3 covers 13 residues. V was shortened by 4 bases and J by 1 base, with 8 bases between the two germline ends. The table lists this clone with a few counts. The chain recombines TRBV9 with TRBJ1-1; D remains ambiguous. Source: peripheral blood, taken in the first trimester of pregnancy. The receptor comes from a female donor in good health, enrolled as a control in a pregnancy study. CDR3 region: CASSSAGNTEAFF. Written as DNA, the CDR3 is TGTGCCAGCAGCTCCGCGGGGAACACTGAAGCTTTCTTT.